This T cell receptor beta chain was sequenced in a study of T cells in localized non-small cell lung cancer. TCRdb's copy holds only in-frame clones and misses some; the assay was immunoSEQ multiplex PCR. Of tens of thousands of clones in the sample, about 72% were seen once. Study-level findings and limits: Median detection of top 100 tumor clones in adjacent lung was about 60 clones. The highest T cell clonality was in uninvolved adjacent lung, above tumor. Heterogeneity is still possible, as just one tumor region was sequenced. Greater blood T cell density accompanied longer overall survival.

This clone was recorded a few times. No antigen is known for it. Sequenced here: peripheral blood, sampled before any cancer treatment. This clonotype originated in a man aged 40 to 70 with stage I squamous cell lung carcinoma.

The CDR3: CATGSAYNEQFF. The CDR3 DNA reads TGCGCCACAGGGTCGGCCTACAATGAGCAGTTCTTC. J is TRBJ2-1 and V is TRBV5-1, with D possibly being TRBD1 (5 bases). Germline values: CDR1 SGHRS, CDR2 YFSETQ. This CDR3 spans 12 amino acids. V lost 9 bases to trimming and J lost 2 bases, with 9 bases between them.